This T cell receptor beta chain derives from a study of identical twins. Germline V CDR1 and CDR2: MNHEY, SVGAGI. V was clipped by 0 bases and J by 4 bases, with 16 bases between them. The CDR3 totals 17 residues. TCRdb ran MiXCR on the 5' RACE reads and lists one entry per CDR3 protein. In the table there are hundreds of thousands of distinct CDR3 sequences, roughly 20% of which are singletons. The sample was also reused in another study, on T cells expressing NK-cell markers.

The receptor's source is a woman younger than 35 in good health. The V and J genes are TRBV6-5 and TRBJ2-1; TRBD1 or TRBD2 may be the D gene (6 bases each). Source material: PBMCs. CDR3 residues: CASSYSWGAQFYNEQFF. The CDR3 region has the DNA TGTGCCAGCAGTTACTCGTGGGGGGCCCAATTTTACAATGAGCAGTTCTTC.